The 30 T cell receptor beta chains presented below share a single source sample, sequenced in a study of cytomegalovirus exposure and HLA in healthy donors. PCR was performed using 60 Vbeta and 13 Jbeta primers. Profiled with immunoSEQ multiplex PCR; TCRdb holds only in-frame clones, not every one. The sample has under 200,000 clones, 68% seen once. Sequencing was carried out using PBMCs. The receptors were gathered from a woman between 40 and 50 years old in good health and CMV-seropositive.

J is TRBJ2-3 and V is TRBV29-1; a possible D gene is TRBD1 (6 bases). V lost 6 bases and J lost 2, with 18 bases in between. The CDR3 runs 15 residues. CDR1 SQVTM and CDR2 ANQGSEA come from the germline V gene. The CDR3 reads CSVAGSQGYTDTQYF. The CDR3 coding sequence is TGCAGCGTCGCGGGCTCACAGGGCTACACAGATACGCAGTATTTT.

CDR3 nucleotide sequence: TGTGCCACCAGCAGAGGGACGACAGAAACCACTGAAGCTTTCTTT. Amino acid sequence: CATSRGTTETTEAFF. V is TRBV15 and J is TRBJ1-1; TRBD1 might be the D (5 bases). The CDR3 has 15 amino acids. Germline CDR1 and CDR2: LNHNV and YYDKDF (reference sequence). Trimming left V 1 base short and J 4 bases short, with 13 bases between.

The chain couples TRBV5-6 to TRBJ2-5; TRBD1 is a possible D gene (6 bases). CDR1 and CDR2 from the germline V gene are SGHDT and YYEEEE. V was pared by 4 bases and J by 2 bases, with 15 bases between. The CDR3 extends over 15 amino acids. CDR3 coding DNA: TGTGCCAGCAGCCCTGAGGCAGGGGATCAAGAGACCCAGTACTTC. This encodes CASSPEAGDQETQYF.

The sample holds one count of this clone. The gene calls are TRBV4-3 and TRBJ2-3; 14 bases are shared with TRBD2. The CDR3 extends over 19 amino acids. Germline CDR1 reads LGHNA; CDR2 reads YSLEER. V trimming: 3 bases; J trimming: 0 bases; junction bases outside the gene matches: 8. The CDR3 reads CASSQAGTSGGLSTDTQYF. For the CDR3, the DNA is TGCGCCAGCAGCCAGGCGGGGACTAGCGGGGGTTTAAGCACAGATACGCAGTATTTT.

The CDR3 loop is CASGRSETQYF. In DNA form, the CDR3 reads TGTGCCAGCGGCAGGTCAGAGACCCAGTACTTC. This chain connects TRBV2 to TRBJ2-5; D gene unclear. V was clipped by 8 bases and J by 4 bases, with 8 bases between them. This CDR3 is 11 amino acids long. The germline V gene encodes CDR1 SNHLY and CDR2 FYNNEI. Drawing the rest from reference TRBV2 and TRBJ2-5, the complete variable domain is EPEVTQTPSHQVTQMGQEVILRCVPISNHLYFYWYRQILGQKVEFLVSFYNNEISEKSEIFDDQFSVERPDGSNFTLKIRSTKLEDSAMYFCASGRSETQYFGPGTRLLVL.

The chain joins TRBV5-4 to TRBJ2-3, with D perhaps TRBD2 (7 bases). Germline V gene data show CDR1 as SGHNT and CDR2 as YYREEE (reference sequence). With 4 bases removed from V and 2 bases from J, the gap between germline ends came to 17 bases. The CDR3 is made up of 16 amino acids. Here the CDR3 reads CASSLGGREPTDTQYF. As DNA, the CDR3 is TGTGCCAGCAGCCTAGGGGGGCGGGAGCCCACAGATACGCAGTATTTT.

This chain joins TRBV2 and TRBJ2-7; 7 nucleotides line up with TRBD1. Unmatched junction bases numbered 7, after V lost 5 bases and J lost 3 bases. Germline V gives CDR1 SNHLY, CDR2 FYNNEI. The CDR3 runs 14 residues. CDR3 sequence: CASSYPGQSYEQYF. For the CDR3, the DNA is TGTGCCAGCAGTTACCCGGGACAGAGCTACGAGCAGTACTTC.

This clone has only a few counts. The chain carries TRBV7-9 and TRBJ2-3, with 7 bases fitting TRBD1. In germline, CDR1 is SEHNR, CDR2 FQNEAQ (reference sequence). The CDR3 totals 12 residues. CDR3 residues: CSGTRGPNTQYF. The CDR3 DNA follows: TGTTCCGGCACTAGGGGGCCGAATACGCAGTATTTT.

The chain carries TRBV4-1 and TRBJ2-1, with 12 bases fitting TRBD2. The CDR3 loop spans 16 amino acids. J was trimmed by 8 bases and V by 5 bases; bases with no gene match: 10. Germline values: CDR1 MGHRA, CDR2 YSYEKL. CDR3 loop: CASSAPGLAGRHEQFF. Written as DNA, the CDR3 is TGCGCCAGCAGCGCGCCGGGACTAGCGGGCCGCCATGAGCAGTTCTTC.

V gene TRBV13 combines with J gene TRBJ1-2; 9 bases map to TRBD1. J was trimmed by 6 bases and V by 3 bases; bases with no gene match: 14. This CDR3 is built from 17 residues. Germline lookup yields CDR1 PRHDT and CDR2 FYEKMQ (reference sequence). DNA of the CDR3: TGTGCCAGCAGCTTGAGGAACGCACTCGGGACAGGGAATGGCTACACCTTC. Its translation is CASSLRNALGTGNGYTF.

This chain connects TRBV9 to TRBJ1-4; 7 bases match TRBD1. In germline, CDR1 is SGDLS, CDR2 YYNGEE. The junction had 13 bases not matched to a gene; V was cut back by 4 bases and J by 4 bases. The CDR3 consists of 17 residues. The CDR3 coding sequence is TGTGCCAGCAGCTCTCCTGGGGGACAGCTCAATAATGAAAAACTGTTTTTT. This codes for CASSSPGGQLNNEKLFF.

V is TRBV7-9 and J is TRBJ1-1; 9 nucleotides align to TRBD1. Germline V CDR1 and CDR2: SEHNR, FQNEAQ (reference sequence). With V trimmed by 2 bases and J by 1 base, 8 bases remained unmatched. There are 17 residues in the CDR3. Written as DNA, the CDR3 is TGTGCCAGCAGCTTACCCCGGACAGGGGATCCGAACACTGAAGCTTTCTTT. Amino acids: CASSLPRTGDPNTEAFF.

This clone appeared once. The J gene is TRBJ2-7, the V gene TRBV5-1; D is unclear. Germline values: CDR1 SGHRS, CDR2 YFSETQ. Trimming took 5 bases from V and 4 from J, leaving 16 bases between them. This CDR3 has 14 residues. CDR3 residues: CASSSSSARYEQYF. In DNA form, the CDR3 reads TGCGCCAGCAGTAGCTCATCTGCTAGGTACGAGCAGTACTTC.

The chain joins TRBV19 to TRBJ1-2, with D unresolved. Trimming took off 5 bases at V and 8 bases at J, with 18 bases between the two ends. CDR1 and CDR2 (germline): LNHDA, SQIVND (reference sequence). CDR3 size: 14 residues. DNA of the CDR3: TGTGCCAGTAGTCCCAACCCGGTAGAGTCGGGCTACACCTTC. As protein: CASSPNPVESGYTF.

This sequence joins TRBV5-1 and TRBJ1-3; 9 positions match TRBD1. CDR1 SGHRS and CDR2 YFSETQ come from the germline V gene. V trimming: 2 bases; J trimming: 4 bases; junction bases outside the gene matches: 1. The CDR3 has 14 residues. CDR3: CASSLGTGGNTIYF. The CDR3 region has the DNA TGCGCCAGCAGCTTAGGGACAGGGGGAAACACCATATATTTT.

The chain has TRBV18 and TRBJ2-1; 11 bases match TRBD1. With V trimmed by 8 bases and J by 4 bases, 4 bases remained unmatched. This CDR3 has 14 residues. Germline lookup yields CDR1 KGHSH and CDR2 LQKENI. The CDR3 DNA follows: TGTGCCAGCAAGGGGACAGGGGGGTACAATGAGCAGTTCTTC. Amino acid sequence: CASKGTGGYNEQFF. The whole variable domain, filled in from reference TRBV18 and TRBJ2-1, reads NAGVMQNPRHLVRRRGQEARLRCSPMKGHSHVYWYRQLPEEGLKFMVYLQKENIIDESGMPKERFSAEFPKEGPSILRIQQVVRGDSAAYFCASKGTGGYNEQFFGPGTRLTVL.

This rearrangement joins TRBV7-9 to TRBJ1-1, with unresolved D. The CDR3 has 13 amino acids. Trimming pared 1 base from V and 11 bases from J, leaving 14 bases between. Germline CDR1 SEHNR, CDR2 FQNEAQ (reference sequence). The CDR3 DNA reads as TGTGCCAGCAGCTTAGAGGCTCTGGCCGGGGCTTTCTTT. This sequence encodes CASSLEALAGAFF.

CDR3: CASSQPTGLAGTYNEQFF. As DNA, the CDR3 is TGTGCCAGCAGCCAACCCACCGGATTAGCGGGAACCTACAATGAGCAGTTCTTC. The V gene is TRBV7-3, the J gene TRBJ2-1; 8 bases agree with TRBD2. After removal of 5 bases from V and 2 bases from J, the junction contained 14 bases not matched to a gene. This CDR3 has 18 residues. Looked up from germline, CDR1 is SGHTA and CDR2 is FQGTGA. The variable domain in full, completed from reference TRBV7-3 and TRBJ2-1, reads GAGVSQTPSNKVTEKGKYVELRCDPISGHTALYWYRQSLGQGPEFLIYFQGTGAADDSGLPNDRFFAVRPEGSVSTLKIQRTERGDSAVYLCASSQPTGLAGTYNEQFFGPGTRLTVL.

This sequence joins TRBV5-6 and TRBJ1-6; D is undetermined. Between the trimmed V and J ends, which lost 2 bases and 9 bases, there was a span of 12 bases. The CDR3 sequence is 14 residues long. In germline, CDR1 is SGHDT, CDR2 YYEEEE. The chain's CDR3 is CASSFRGEGSPLHF. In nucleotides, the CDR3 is TGTGCCAGCAGCTTCCGGGGTGAGGGTTCACCCCTCCACTTT.

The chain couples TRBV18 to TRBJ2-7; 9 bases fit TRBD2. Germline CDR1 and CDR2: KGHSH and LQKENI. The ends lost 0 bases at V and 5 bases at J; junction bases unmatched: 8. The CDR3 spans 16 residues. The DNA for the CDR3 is TGTGCCAGCTCACCACCCGTTAGCGGGAGTGTCGACGAGCAGTACTTC. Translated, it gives CASSPPVSGSVDEQYF.

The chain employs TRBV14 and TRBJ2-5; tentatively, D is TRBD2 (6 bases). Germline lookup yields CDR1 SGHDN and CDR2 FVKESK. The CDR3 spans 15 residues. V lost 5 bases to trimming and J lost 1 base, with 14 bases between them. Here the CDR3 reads CASSESGAGQETQYF. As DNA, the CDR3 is TGTGCCAGCAGCGAGTCGGGAGCAGGCCAAGAGACCCAGTACTTC.

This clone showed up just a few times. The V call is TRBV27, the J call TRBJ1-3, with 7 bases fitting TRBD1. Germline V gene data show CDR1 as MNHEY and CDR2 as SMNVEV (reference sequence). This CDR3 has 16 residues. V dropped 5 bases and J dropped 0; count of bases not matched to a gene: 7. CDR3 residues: CASSATYRGSGNTIYF. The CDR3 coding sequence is TGTGCCAGCAGTGCCACCTACAGGGGCTCTGGAAACACCATATATTTT.

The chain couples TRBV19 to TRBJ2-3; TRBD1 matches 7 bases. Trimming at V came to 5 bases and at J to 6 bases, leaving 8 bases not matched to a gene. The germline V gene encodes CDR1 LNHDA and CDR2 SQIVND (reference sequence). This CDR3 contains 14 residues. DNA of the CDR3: TGTGCCAGTAGTTGGGACAGAGTATCCGATACGCAGTATTTT. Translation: CASSWDRVSDTQYF.

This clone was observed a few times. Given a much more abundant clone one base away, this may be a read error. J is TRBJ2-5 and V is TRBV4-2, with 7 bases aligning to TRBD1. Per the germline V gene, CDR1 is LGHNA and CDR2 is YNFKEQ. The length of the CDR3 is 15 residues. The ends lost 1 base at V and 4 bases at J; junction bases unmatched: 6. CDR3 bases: TGTGCCAGCAGCCAAGGTCCTACAGGGGCAGAGACCCAGTACTTC. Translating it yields CASSQGPTGAETQYF.

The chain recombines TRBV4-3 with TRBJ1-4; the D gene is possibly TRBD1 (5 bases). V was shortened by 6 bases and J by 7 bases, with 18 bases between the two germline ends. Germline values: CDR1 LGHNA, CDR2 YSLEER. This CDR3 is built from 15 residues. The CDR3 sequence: CASSPSRTFGEKLFF. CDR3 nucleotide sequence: TGCGCCAGCAGTCCGTCACGGACATTCGGTGAAAAACTGTTTTTT.

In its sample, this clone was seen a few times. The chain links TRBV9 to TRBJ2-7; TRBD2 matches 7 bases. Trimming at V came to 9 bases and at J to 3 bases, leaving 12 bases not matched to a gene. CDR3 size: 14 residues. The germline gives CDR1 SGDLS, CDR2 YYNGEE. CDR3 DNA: TGTGCCACCCCCGAAAGCGGGGCCGACTACGAGCAGTACTTC. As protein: CATPESGADYEQYF.

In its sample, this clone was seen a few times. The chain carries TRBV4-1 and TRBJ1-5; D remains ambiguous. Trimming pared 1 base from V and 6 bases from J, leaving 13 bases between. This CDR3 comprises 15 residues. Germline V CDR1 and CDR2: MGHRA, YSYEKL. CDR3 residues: CASSQGDVDSQPQHF. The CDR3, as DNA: TGCGCCAGCAGCCAAGGGGATGTGGACTCTCAGCCCCAGCATTTT.

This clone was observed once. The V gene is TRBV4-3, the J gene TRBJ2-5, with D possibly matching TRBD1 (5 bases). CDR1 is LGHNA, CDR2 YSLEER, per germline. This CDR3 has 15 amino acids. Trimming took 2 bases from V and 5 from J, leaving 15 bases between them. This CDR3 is CASSQTSQGRETQYF. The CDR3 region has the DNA TGCGCCAGCAGCCAAACCTCGCAGGGTAGGGAGACCCAGTACTTC.

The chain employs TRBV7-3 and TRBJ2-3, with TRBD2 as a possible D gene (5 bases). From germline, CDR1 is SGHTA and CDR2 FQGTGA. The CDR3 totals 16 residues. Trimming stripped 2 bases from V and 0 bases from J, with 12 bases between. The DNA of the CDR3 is TGTGCCAGCAGCTTATACGTCAGGACTAGCACAGATACGCAGTATTTT. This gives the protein CASSLYVRTSTDTQYF.

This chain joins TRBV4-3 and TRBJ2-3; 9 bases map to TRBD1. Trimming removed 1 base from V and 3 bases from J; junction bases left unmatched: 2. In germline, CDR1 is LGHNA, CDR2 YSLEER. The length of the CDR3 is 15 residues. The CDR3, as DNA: TGCGCCAGCAGCCAAGGGGACAGGGTTACAGATACGCAGTATTTT. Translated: CASSQGDRVTDTQYF.